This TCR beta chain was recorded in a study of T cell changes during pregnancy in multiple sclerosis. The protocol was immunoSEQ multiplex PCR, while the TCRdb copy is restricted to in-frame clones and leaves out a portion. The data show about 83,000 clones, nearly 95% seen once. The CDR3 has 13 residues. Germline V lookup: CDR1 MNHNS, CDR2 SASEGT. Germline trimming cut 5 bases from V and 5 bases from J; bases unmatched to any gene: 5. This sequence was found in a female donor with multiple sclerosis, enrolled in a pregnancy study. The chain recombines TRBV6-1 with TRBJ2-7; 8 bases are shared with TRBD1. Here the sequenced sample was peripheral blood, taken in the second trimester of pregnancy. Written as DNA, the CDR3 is TGTGCCAGCAGTTGGACAGGGCTAGACGAGCAGTACTTC. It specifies CASSWTGLDEQYF.